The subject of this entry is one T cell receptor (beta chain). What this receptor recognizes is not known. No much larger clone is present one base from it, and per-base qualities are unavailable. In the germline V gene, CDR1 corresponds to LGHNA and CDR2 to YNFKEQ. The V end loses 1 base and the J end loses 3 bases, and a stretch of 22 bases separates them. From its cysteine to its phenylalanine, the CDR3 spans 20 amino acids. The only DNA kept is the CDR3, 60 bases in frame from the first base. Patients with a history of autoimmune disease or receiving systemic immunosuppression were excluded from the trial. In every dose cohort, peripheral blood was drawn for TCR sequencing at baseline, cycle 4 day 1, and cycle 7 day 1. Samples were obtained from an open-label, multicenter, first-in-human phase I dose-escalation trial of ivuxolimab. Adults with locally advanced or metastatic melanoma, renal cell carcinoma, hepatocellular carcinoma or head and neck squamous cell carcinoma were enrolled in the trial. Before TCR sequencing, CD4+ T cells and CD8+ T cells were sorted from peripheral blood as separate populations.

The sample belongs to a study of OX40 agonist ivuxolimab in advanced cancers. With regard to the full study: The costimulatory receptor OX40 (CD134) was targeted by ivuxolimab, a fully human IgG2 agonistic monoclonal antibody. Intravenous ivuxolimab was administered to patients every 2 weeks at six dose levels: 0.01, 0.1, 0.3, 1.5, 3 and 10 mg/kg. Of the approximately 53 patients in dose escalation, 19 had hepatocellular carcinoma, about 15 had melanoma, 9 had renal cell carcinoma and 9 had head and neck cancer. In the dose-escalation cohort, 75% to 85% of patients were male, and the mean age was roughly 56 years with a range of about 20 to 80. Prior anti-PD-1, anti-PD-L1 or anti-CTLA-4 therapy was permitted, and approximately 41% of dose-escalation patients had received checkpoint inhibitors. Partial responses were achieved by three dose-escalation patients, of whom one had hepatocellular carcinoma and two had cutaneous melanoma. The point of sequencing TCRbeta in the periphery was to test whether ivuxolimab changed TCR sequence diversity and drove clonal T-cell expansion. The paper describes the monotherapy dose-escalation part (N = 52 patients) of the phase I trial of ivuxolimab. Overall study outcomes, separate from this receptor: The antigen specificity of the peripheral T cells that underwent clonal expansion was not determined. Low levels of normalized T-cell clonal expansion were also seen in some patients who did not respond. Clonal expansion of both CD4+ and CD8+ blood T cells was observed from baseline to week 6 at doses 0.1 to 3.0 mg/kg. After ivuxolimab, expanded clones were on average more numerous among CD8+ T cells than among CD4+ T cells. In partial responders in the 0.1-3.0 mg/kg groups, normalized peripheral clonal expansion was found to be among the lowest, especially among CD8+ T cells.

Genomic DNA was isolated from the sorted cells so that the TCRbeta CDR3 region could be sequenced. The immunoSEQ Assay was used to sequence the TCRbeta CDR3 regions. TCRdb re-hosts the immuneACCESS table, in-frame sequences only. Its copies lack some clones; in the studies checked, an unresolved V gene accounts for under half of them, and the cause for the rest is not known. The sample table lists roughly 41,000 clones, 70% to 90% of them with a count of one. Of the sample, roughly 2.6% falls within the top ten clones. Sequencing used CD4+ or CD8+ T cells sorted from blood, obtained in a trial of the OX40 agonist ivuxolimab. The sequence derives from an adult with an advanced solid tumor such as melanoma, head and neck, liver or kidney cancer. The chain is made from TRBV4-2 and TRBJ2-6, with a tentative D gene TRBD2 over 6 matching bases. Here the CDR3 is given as CASSQGGTSPTLGGANVLTF. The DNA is TGTGCCAGCAGCCAAGGGGGGACTTCTCCCACCCTCGGTGGGGCCAACGTCCTGACTTTC.